A selection of T cell receptor beta chains follows, all from one sample in a study of CD8 T cells in Susac syndrome. TCRdb reprocessed the immunoSEQ multiplex PCR reads via MiXCR and lists one record per CDR3 protein. The sample consists of 75,000 to 95,000 distinct CDR3 sequences, roughly nine tenths of them appearing once. The material sequenced was CD8+ T cells from PBMCs. The receptors stem from a human donor with multiple sclerosis. Both conserved end residues are part of each CDR3. D genes are given only for firm matches. Rows may omit the clone size; those that give it use once, few, many or a size class.

clone size	V gene	J gene	D gene	CDR3 DNA	CDR3 protein
NA	TRBV5-4	TRBJ2-2	TRBD1	TGTGCCAGCAGCAACGACAGGGGGTCGAACACCGGGGAGCTGTTTTTT	CASSNDRGSNTGELFF
NA	TRBV6-6	TRBJ1-4	NA	TGTGCCAGCAGTTACTCGTCGGGAGGATATAATGAAAAACTGTTTTTT	CASSYSSGGYNEKLFF
NA	TRBV11-2	TRBJ2-3	NA	TGTGCCAGCAGCTTTGTGTGGCCCCAACTCACAGATACGCAGTATTTT	CASSFVWPQLTDTQYF
NA	TRBV12-3/TRBV12-4	TRBJ2-1	NA	TGTGCCAGCAGTTTTGCGGGGGCCCACAATGAGCAGTTCTTC	CASSFAGAHNEQFF
NA	TRBV12-3/TRBV12-4	TRBJ2-1	NA	TGTGCCAGCAGTTTTCTAGTCGATGAGCAGTTCTTC	CASSFLVDEQFF
NA	TRBV7-8	TRBJ2-1	TRBD2	TGTGCCAGCAGCACAAACCCGGGACTAGCCTCAAATGAGCAGTTCTTC	CASSTNPGLASNEQFF
NA	TRBV14	TRBJ2-1	NA	TGTGCCAGCAGCCAAGAAACTGGTTGGGAAGAGCAGTTCTTC	CASSQETGWEEQFF
NA	TRBV7-6	TRBJ2-5	TRBD2	TGTGCCAGCAGCGCCAACCTAGCGGGGCGGGAGACCCAGTACTTC	CASSANLAGRETQYF
NA	TRBV9	TRBJ2-2	NA	TGTGCCAGCAGTTCGCTCTTGACCGGGGAGCTGTTTTTT	CASSSLLTGELFF
few	TRBV6-1	TRBJ1-1	NA	TGTGCCAGCAGTGGACCCAGGGTTGAAGCTTTCTTT	CASSGPRVEAFF
NA	TRBV4-3	TRBJ1-1	NA	TGCGCCAGCAGCCACTTTCAAGACACTGAAGCTTTCTTT	CASSHFQDTEAFF
NA	TRBV28	TRBJ1-5	NA	TGTGCCAGCAGTTTTAGTAGGAATCAGCCCCAGCATTTT	CASSFSRNQPQHF
once	TRBV6-5	TRBJ2-1	TRBD2	TGTGCCAGCAGCCCTTCCCTAGCGGTTGAGCAGTTCTTC	CASSPSLAVEQFF
NA	TRBV20-1	TRBJ1-6	TRBD1	TGCAGTGCGGGAGTTACAGGGGTCTTCGATAATTCACCCCTCCACTTT	CSAGVTGVFDNSPLHF
once	TRBV20-1	TRBJ2-7	NA	TGCAGTGCTAGGTCGGGGTCGAGCCGCGAGCAGTACTTC	CSARSGSSREQYF
NA	TRBV28	TRBJ2-7	TRBD2	TGTGCCAGCAGTTTGGGAGCGGGAGTGGCCTACGAGCAGTACTTC	CASSLGAGVAYEQYF
NA	TRBV11-3	TRBJ2-5	NA	TGTGCCAGCAGCTCCCTCCCGGAGGAGACCCAGTACTTC	CASSSLPEETQYF
NA	TRBV4-1	TRBJ2-7	NA	TGCGCCAGCAGCCTCACGGGGATCTACGAGCAGTACTTC	CASSLTGIYEQYF
NA	TRBV19	TRBJ2-2	NA	TGTGCCAGTAGTATAATCCTCTCGAACACCGGGGAGCTGTTTTTT	CASSIILSNTGELFF
NA	TRBV27	TRBJ2-5	TRBD2	TGTGCCAGCAGTTTGATGGGACTAGCTGGGGAGACCCAGTACTTC	CASSLMGLAGETQYF
NA	TRBV3-1	TRBJ2-4	TRBD1	TGTGCCAGCAGCGGGGACAGAGCCAAAAACATTCAGTACTTC	CASSGDRAKNIQYF
NA	TRBV4-2	TRBJ2-1	TRBD2	TGTGCCAGCAGCCAAGATGGGGCGGGGGGGCTGGAAGAGCAGTTCTTC	CASSQDGAGGLEEQFF
NA	TRBV2	TRBJ2-1	NA	TGTGCCAGCAGTATAAACGGGCCTAGCATCGGTGAGCAGTTCTTC	CASSINGPSIGEQFF
once	TRBV7-6	TRBJ2-1	NA	TGTGCCAGCAGCTTAGCTGCCCTTGGTGACAATGAGCAGTTCTTC	CASSLAALGDNEQFF
NA	TRBV12-3/TRBV12-4	TRBJ2-5	NA	TGTGCCAGCAGTCCGCAAAAGGAGACCCAGTACTTC	CASSPQKETQYF
NA	TRBV4-3	TRBJ2-7	NA	TGCGCCAGCAGCATGGACTATACATCCTACGAGCAGTACTTC	CASSMDYTSYEQYF
once	TRBV20-1	TRBJ1-4	TRBD1	TGCAGTGCTCCGGGACAGGGGTATCGTAATGAAAAACTGTTTTTT	CSAPGQGYRNEKLFF
NA	TRBV3-1	TRBJ2-2	NA	TGTGCCAGCAGCCAGGAGGGCACCGGGGAGCTGTTTTTT	CASSQEGTGELFF
NA	TRBV7-3	TRBJ2-3	TRBD1	TGTGCCAGCAGCTTTGGACAGGGAACAGATACGCAGTATTTT	CASSFGQGTDTQYF
NA	TRBV6-1	TRBJ2-2	NA	TGTGCCAGCAGTCCCCCTGCGCAGGTTCACACCGGGGAGCTGTTTTTT	CASSPPAQVHTGELFF
NA	TRBV29-1	TRBJ2-2	NA	TGCAGCTCTCGGACAGCCAACACCGGGGAGCTGTTTTTT	CSSRTANTGELFF